This T cell receptor (beta chain) was found in a study of response to subunit inactivated influenza vaccine (dated by TCRdb to the late 2010s). About the study as a whole: The study used deep quantitative T cell receptor repertoire profiling to track responses to a trivalent subunit inactivated influenza vaccine. General study outcomes and caveats: It was suggested by the authors that each seasonal influenza vaccination may recruit only a limited number of new T cells.

The sample's time point label is to be understood as: 45 days after influenza vaccine administration. Only a few counts were recorded for this clonotype. This receptor's antigen is unknown. Base qualities were left out, and no much larger clone turns up one base away. Libraries were constructed by RT-PCR. Sequencing used an Illumina HiSeq 2500. The public reads were quality trimmed at Q25 with fastp and then assembled into clones with MiXCR by TCRdb, keeping productive beta chains. Each record represents a unique CDR3 protein, reported with the most common genes and DNA among its rows. The sample records 500,000 or so distinct CDR3 sequences, over 9.5% of which are singletons. The ten largest clones take up around 12% of the sample. The sample was PBMCs from blood, taken more than 35 days after vaccination. The TCR sequence derives from a middle-aged man who received an inactivated influenza vaccine. Donor details come from another sample of the same person, matched by shared clones.

The DNA sequence follows: TGCGCCAGCAGCTTGGTTGGACAGGGGGCGGGAAATGAGCAGTTCTTC. Protein translation: CASSLVGQGAGNEQFF. The rearrangement joined TRBV5-1 to TRBJ2-1; 11 bases in the junction line up with TRBD1. The CDR3 contains 16 residues, cysteine and phenylalanine counted. Left in the record is the CDR3 DNA by itself, 48 bases read in frame from the first base. V ends up 0 bases short and J 7 bases short, with an unmatched junction base count of 6. CDR1 and CDR2, per the germline V gene, are SGHRS and YFSETQ.